A single sample gave rise to the 18 T cell receptor beta chains below, sequenced in a study of post-analysis software for immune sequencing data. Study conclusions and caveats: In patients, TRBV5-6, TRBV5-1 and TRBV20-1 belonged to five TRBV segments found more frequently than in controls.

These TCRs' antigens remain unknown. The TCR beta cDNA libraries contained unique molecular identifiers. Each CDR3 protein is one row after TCRdb ran MiXCR on the PCR reads. The sample gives some 690,000 distinct CDR3 sequences, roughly three fifths of which show up once; about 11% is in the top ten. Sequencing used blood. All receptors derive from a girl aged 2-9 years with multiple sclerosis.

The V gene is TRBV29-1, the J gene TRBJ1-5; D is undetermined. The CDR3 sequence is 14 residues long. Trimming cost V 7 bases and J 0 bases, with 13 bases left between them. Per germline, CDR1 SQVTM and CDR2 ANQGSEA. The CDR3, as DNA: TGCAGCGCCTTGACCGAGAATAGCAATCAGCCCCAGCATTTT. It encodes CSALTENSNQPQHF.

The chain joins TRBV6-2 or TRBV6-3 to TRBJ2-3; 10 nucleotides match TRBD2. CDR1 MNHEY and CDR2 SVGEGT come from the germline V gene. V was pared by 11 bases and J by 1 base, with 3 bases of the junction left unmatched. This CDR3 comprises 13 residues. CDR3 DNA sequence: TGTGCCGCCGGGACTAGCGGCACAGATACGCAGTATTTT. Its translation is CAAGTSGTDTQYF.

The V gene is TRBV15, the J gene TRBJ2-3; D perhaps matches TRBD2 (7 bases). From germline, CDR1 is LNHNV and CDR2 YYDKDF (reference sequence). The CDR3 contains 15 residues. With 7 bases removed from V and 2 bases from J, the gap between germline ends came to 16 bases. CDR3 DNA sequence: TGTGCCACCACCTGGGGACGGGGGGCCACAGATACGCAGTATTTT. Translation: CATTWGRGATDTQYF.

J is TRBJ1-2 and V is TRBV4-3; no firm D call. The CDR3 is made up of 15 amino acids. Trimming took off 0 bases at V and 0 bases at J, with 8 bases between the two ends. From germline, CDR1 is LGHNA and CDR2 YSLEER. Here the CDR3 reads CASSQDFAANYGYTF. The DNA of the CDR3 is TGCGCCAGCAGCCAAGATTTTGCCGCTAACTATGGCTACACCTTC.

This rearrangement joins TRBV19 to TRBJ2-1, with no clear D. This CDR3 comprises 13 residues. Deletions cut 3 bases from V and 4 bases from J, with 7 bases between. Germline lookup yields CDR1 LNHDA and CDR2 SQIVND (reference sequence). Here the CDR3 DNA reads TGTGCCAGTAGTATCTTCTCTTACAATGAGCAGTTCTTC. Translation: CASSIFSYNEQFF.

The chain is built from TRBV20-1 and TRBJ2-5, with 7 bases matching TRBD2. The CDR3 length is 13 residues. Germline V gives CDR1 DFQATT, CDR2 SNEGSKA (reference sequence). V was clipped by 3 bases and J by 5 bases; unmatched bases: 6. CDR3 in amino acids: CSASPAGLETQYF. CDR3 coding DNA: TGCAGTGCTAGCCCAGCGGGGTTGGAGACCCAGTACTTC.

This chain joins TRBV29-1 and TRBJ1-2, with TRBD1 as a possible D gene (5 bases). V was cut by 7 bases and J by 4 bases, with 16 bases left in between. This CDR3 region has 13 residues. CDR1 and CDR2 (germline): SQVTM, ANQGSEA. CDR3 DNA: TGCAGCGGGATGGGGGATGAGGGCTATGGCTACACCTTC. Translating it yields CSGMGDEGYGYTF.

This clonotype was seen a handful of times. V usage is TRBV5-1 and J usage is TRBJ1-2, with a weak D call TRBD1 (6 bases). The CDR3 is made up of 14 amino acids. V gave up 4 bases and J gave up 7 bases, with 17 bases separating them. Germline V CDR1 and CDR2: SGHRS, YFSETQ. CDR3 region: CASSPDSRRGGYTF. For the CDR3, the DNA is TGCGCCAGCAGCCCGGACAGCAGAAGAGGTGGCTACACCTTC.

The V and J genes are TRBV11-2 and TRBJ2-1, with 11 bases identical to TRBD2. From germline, CDR1 is SGHAT and CDR2 FQNNGV. Losses at the gene ends were 0 bases for V and 4 bases for J; bases not matched to a gene: 5. The CDR3 loop spans 17 amino acids. The CDR3 region has the DNA TGTGCCAGCAGCTTAGAGGGGGGACTAGCGGATTACAATGAGCAGTTCTTC. Encoded protein: CASSLEGGLADYNEQFF.

The chain combines TRBV12-3 or TRBV12-4 with TRBJ2-3, with D unclear. Between the trimmed V and J ends, which lost 0 bases and 3 bases, there was a span of 13 bases. This CDR3 spans 16 amino acids. The DNA for the CDR3 is TGTGCCAGCAGTTTAGCGCTCTCCGGTCTTACAGATACGCAGTATTTT. It is translated as CASSLALSGLTDTQYF.

This clonotype was counted only a few times. The chain employs TRBV11-1 and TRBJ2-5; 13 bases fit TRBD2. The germline CDR1 and CDR2 sequences are SGHAT and FQDESV (reference sequence). The CDR3 extends over 21 amino acids. The J segment lost 4 bases and the V segment lost 5 bases, leaving 22 bases of the junction unmatched. CDR3 sequence: CASSDTSGTSGAIASRETQYF. For the CDR3, the DNA is TGTGCCAGCAGCGATACCTCCGGGACTAGCGGGGCTATCGCTTCCAGAGAGACCCAGTACTTC.

The chain employs TRBV6-5 and TRBJ1-1, with a possible D match to TRBD1 (6 bases). This CDR3 is built from 16 residues. The ends were cut back, 0 bases at V and 4 bases at J, with 15 bases in the middle. Germline-derived CDR1 and CDR2 are MNHEY and SVGAGI. CDR3 DNA sequence: TGTGCCAGCAGTTACTCGGACACCGGGACAAGCACTGAAGCTTTCTTT. This translates into CASSYSDTGTSTEAFF.

This clonotype has only one observation. J is TRBJ2-5 and V is TRBV15; D may match TRBD1 or TRBD2 (5 bases each). Germline V gives CDR1 LNHNV, CDR2 YYDKDF (reference sequence). The CDR3 consists of 14 residues. V shed 0 bases and J shed 5 bases, with 10 bases lying between them. Here the CDR3 DNA reads TGTGCCACCAGCAGAGAGAGGGGTTCCGAGACCCAGTACTTC. Translating it yields CATSRERGSETQYF.

Written as DNA, the CDR3 is TGTGCCAGCAGTCAGACAGGGGTCCCAGAGACCCAGTACTTC. Protein: CASSQTGVPETQYF. The chain employs TRBV12-3 or TRBV12-4 and TRBJ2-5; 8 nucleotides match TRBD1. Losses at the gene ends were 5 bases for V and 4 bases for J; bases not matched to a gene: 6. The CDR3 is 14 residues long.

The table lists this clonotype with a count of one. The chain couples TRBV4-3 to TRBJ2-1, with D tentatively TRBD2 (6 bases). The V gene's germline CDR1 is LGHNA and CDR2 YSLEER. Trimming cost V 0 bases and J 3 bases, with 15 bases left between them. CDR3 length: 17 residues. CDR3 loop: CASSQDVGGDSYNEQFF. Written as DNA, the CDR3 is TGCGCCAGCAGCCAAGATGTCGGCGGGGATAGCTACAATGAGCAGTTCTTC.

This clonotype was seen a handful of times. This chain uses TRBV6-1 with TRBJ2-6; no clear D gene. Trimming left V 4 bases short and J 0 bases short, with 7 bases between. Looked up from germline, CDR1 is MNHNS and CDR2 is SASEGT. CDR3 length: 15 amino acids. CDR3 region: CASSGGSSGANVLTF. The CDR3 nucleotides read TGTGCCAGCAGTGGGGGTAGCTCTGGGGCCAACGTCCTGACTTTC.

The V call is TRBV3-1, the J call TRBJ2-5; D gene unclear. There are 14 residues in the CDR3. V was clipped by 0 bases and J by 1 base, with 6 bases between them. CDR1 LGHDT and CDR2 YNNKEL come from the germline V gene (reference sequence). CDR3 loop: CASSQDWSQETQYF. In DNA form, the CDR3 reads TGTGCCAGCAGCCAAGACTGGTCCCAAGAGACCCAGTACTTC.

This clonotype was detected only a few times. CDR3 sequence (DNA): TGTGCCAGCAGCCGAGGGACTAGCGGTCTGAATGAGCAGTTCTTC. Protein: CASSRGTSGLNEQFF. The chain couples TRBV9 to TRBJ2-1; 11 nucleotides match TRBD2. CDR1 is SGDLS and CDR2 is YYNGEE in the germline V gene. This CDR3 contains 15 residues. V lost 4 bases, J lost 7 bases, and 7 bases stayed unmatched.